The entry below describes one T cell receptor (beta chain). The antigen it recognizes is unknown. No quality values exist for individual bases; no much larger clone is one base distant. The collaborating institutions used their own protocols to collect whole blood in K2EDTA tubes. For TCRbeta analysis, collaborator samples were shipped as frozen whole blood, as isolated PBMCs, or as DNA extracted from either sample type. The data were obtained in a study of blood T cell repertoires in COVID-19 (dated by TCRdb to 2018 to 2020). Concerning the study at large: Samples from collaborators originated in the United States, Italy and Spain and spanned both the acute and convalescent phases of COVID-19. The prospective study material was composed of cDNA or gDNA derived from T cells, B-cell-depleted T cells, or PBMCs. Deeply sampled blood TCRbeta repertoires from subjects exposed to, actively infected with, or recovered from COVID-19 were included in the dataset. The repertoires were released in a freely available public database meant as a resource for research on the immune response to SARS-CoV-2. Samples were obtained from the ongoing ImmuneRACE study (first 160 participants) and from over 1,000 subjects provided by 6 global collaborators. Nearly every sample came with metadata listing a de-identified subject ID, COVID-19 status, age in years and sex. Where HLA class I and class II types were available, the types were taken from metadata supplied by the sample provider, not from assay-based typing. Findings and caveats that apply to the study as a whole: The quantity of clinical and demographic metadata differed by source and by participant and was supplied without curation.

TCRbeta CDR3 regions were amplified from genomic DNA using the immunoSEQ Assay, a bias-controlled multiplex PCR. Per the authors' processing: The number of nucleated cells in each sample was estimated from the amplification of reference gene primers within the assay. To quantify the absolute abundance of each unique TCRbeta CDR3 rearrangement, sequence reads were collapsed and filtered. For each sample, productive Simpson clonality was calculated by taking the square root of Simpson's diversity index across productive rearrangements. What TCRdb holds here is the immuneACCESS table cut down to in-frame rearrangements. Part of the clones is not present; checked against another copy, under half of the missing clones reflect an unresolved V gene, and the others are unexplained. D and trimming come from the DNA, and the V and J calls and clone size come from that table. The sample table contains more than 150,000 clones; only one count was recorded for roughly 85% of them. The ten largest clones represent roughly 5% of the sample.

Its CDR3 holds 15 amino acids, cysteine through phenylalanine. The retained sequence is limited to the CDR3, 45 bases, with the frame set at the first base. CDR1 and CDR2, looked up from the germline V gene, are SNHLY and FYNNEI. V is shortened by 4 bases, J by 0 bases, and the region joining them spans 7 bases. Sequences were obtained from peripheral blood. The clonotype was recovered from a woman in her 30s with acute or convalescent COVID-19. The rearrangement joined TRBV2 to TRBJ1-6, with the D gene uncertain. CDR3 loop: CASSAGSSYNSPLHF. Here is the DNA: TGTGCCAGCAGTGCGGGTAGCTCCTATAATTCACCCCTCCACTTT.